The 18 T cell receptor beta chains given below trace back to one sample, sequenced in a study of cytomegalovirus exposure and HLA in healthy donors. This PCR relied on a set of 60 Vbeta primers and 13 Jbeta primers. Sequencing was performed with immunoSEQ multiplex PCR; in TCRdb, only in-frame clones are kept and a portion is missing. The sample consists of 180,000 or so clones, 77% of them appearing once. The source material was PBMCs. These receptors came from a man aged 18 to 35 in good health and CMV-seronegative.

This clone was counted once. The V and J genes are TRBV28 and TRBJ2-1, with D possibly TRBD1 on 6 matching bases. Per germline, CDR1 MDHEN and CDR2 SYDVKM. Between the trimmed V and J ends, which lost 6 bases and 2 bases, there was a span of 8 bases. The CDR3 length is 13 residues. CDR3 residues: CASSTGTYNEQFF. The DNA of the CDR3 is TGTGCCAGCAGCACAGGGACCTACAATGAGCAGTTCTTC.

For the CDR3, the DNA is TGTGCCAGCAGTGTCCAGGCCCAGAGCTCCTACAATGAGCAGTTCTTC. It yields the protein CASSVQAQSSYNEQFF. The chain uses TRBV6-4 and TRBJ2-1; D gene ambiguous. The CDR3 is made up of 16 amino acids. In germline, CDR1 is MRHNA, CDR2 SNTAGT. Trimming pared 4 bases from V and 0 bases from J, leaving 13 bases between.

This chain links TRBV4-2 with TRBJ1-6, with TRBD1 matching over 8 bases. Trimming removed 4 bases from V and 6 bases from J; junction bases left unmatched: 14. From germline, CDR1 is LGHNA and CDR2 YNFKEQ. The CDR3 consists of 18 residues. CDR3 sequence reads: CASSPLNPGGPSNSPLHF. The CDR3 coding sequence is TGTGCCAGCAGCCCCCTGAACCCAGGGGGCCCGTCTAATTCACCCCTCCACTTT.

This chain links TRBV2 with TRBJ1-5; 12 bases agree with TRBD1. Germline V gives CDR1 SNHLY, CDR2 FYNNEI. After removal of 10 bases from V and 3 bases from J, the junction contained 7 bases not matched to a gene. CDR3 size: 15 residues. The CDR3 nucleotides read TGTGCCACTGCAGGGACAGGGGGCAACAATCAGCCCCAGCATTTT. Its protein is CATAGTGGNNQPQHF.

V gene TRBV6-1 combines with J gene TRBJ2-1; D might be TRBD2 (6 bases). The germline gives CDR1 MNHNS, CDR2 SASEGT. V was cut by 0 bases and J by 9 bases, with 12 bases left in between. The CDR3 is made up of 14 amino acids. The CDR3 sequence: CASSEALRGSEQFF. CDR3 DNA: TGTGCCAGCAGTGAAGCGCTTCGGGGGAGTGAGCAGTTCTTC.

The rearrangement joins TRBV20-1 to TRBJ2-2, with no clear D. V gave up 3 bases and J gave up 6 bases, with 5 bases separating them. Germline CDR1 DFQATT, CDR2 SNEGSKA (reference sequence). The CDR3 is made up of 11 amino acids. The CDR3 DNA follows: TGCAGTGCTAGCAGATCCGGGGAGCTGTTTTTT. Amino acid sequence: CSASRSGELFF.

The chain recombines TRBV2 with TRBJ2-3; no clear D. Looked up from germline, CDR1 is SNHLY and CDR2 is FYNNEI. V was clipped by 1 base and J by 1 base, with 6 bases between them. The CDR3 is made up of 14 amino acids. The CDR3 coding sequence is TGTGCCAGCAGTGAAGGGTCGGGCACAGATACGCAGTATTTT. This translates into CASSEGSGTDTQYF.

The V call is TRBV6-5, the J call TRBJ2-1; D is perhaps TRBD2 (6 bases). Per the germline V gene, CDR1 is MNHEY and CDR2 is SVGAGI. V lost 9 bases and J 5 bases, leaving 17 bases between the germline ends. The CDR3 is 14 amino acids. CDR3 region: CASRGRFSDNEQFF. The CDR3 region has the DNA TGTGCCAGTAGAGGGAGGTTTTCGGACAATGAGCAGTTCTTC.

The CDR3 is CASSLFGTGDTGELFF. The CDR3 DNA sequence: TGTGCCAGCAGCTTATTTGGGACAGGGGACACCGGGGAGCTGTTTTTT. The chain joins TRBV11-2 to TRBJ2-2; TRBD1 aligns across 10 bases. Germline lookup yields CDR1 SGHAT and CDR2 FQNNGV. The J segment lost 3 bases and the V segment lost 2 bases, leaving 3 bases of the junction unmatched. The CDR3 has 16 residues.

V gene TRBV7-9 combines with J gene TRBJ1-5; D is unresolved. CDR1 and CDR2 (germline): SEHNR, FQNEAQ (reference sequence). This CDR3 has 14 amino acids. Deletions cut 5 bases from V and 9 bases from J, with 17 bases between. The CDR3 region is CASSPEAAHLPQHF. DNA of the CDR3: TGTGCCAGCAGCCCCGAGGCAGCCCATTTGCCCCAGCATTTT.

The chain is built from TRBV6-5 and TRBJ2-7; 10 bases map to TRBD2. CDR1 and CDR2 from the germline V gene are MNHEY and SVGAGI. The CDR3 totals 15 residues. Trimming removed 7 bases from V and 0 bases from J; junction bases left unmatched: 6. Written as DNA, the CDR3 is TGTGCCAGCATCTCAATAGCGGGGGGCTCCTACGAGCAGTACTTC. It translates to CASISIAGGSYEQYF.

This clone appeared a single time. The J gene is TRBJ1-5, the V gene TRBV21-1. TRBV21-1 is listed as a pseudogene. This CDR3 contains 16 residues. The CDR3 region is CASRRLLGGINQPQHF. In nucleotides, the CDR3 is TGTGCCAGCCGCCGGCTCTTGGGGGGAATCAATCAGCCCCAGCATTTT.

This chain connects TRBV18 to TRBJ2-3; 10 bases agree with TRBD2. Germline V CDR1 and CDR2: KGHSH, LQKENI. The V and J ends lost 4 bases and 2 bases, in that order; junction bases with no gene match: 3. The CDR3 contains 15 residues. The DNA for the CDR3 is TGTGCCAGCTCACAAGGGACTAGCGACACAGATACGCAGTATTTT. Its translation: CASSQGTSDTDTQYF.

V gene TRBV15 combines with J gene TRBJ1-4; weak D call: TRBD1 (6 bases). In germline, CDR1 is LNHNV, CDR2 YYDKDF (reference sequence). The CDR3 totals 14 residues. V was pared by 1 base and J by 8 bases, with 11 bases between. CDR3 sequence (DNA): TGTGCCACCAGCAGAGGACAGGCGGAAGAAAAACTGTTTTTT. It specifies CATSRGQAEEKLFF.

This chain joins TRBV7-9 and TRBJ2-1; 8 bases agree with TRBD2. V lost 1 base to trimming and J lost 7 bases; unmatched junction nucleotides: 9. The CDR3 has 16 residues. Germline V gene sequence: CDR1 SEHNR, CDR2 FQNEAQ (reference sequence). For the CDR3, the DNA is TGTGCCAGCAGCTTAGTTGGGTCCGGGAGGGGAAATGAGCAGTTCTTC. It translates to CASSLVGSGRGNEQFF. Full variable domain (missing parts from reference TRBV7-9 and TRBJ2-1): DTGVSQNPRHKITKRGQNVTFRCDPISEHNRLYWYRQTLGQGPEFLTYFQNEAQLEKSRLLSDRFSAERPKGSFSTLEIQRTEQGDSAMYLCASSLVGSGRGNEQFFGPGTRLTVL.

The rearrangement joins TRBV27 to TRBJ1-2; 7 positions match TRBD1. Losses at the gene ends were 5 bases for V and 4 bases for J; bases not matched to a gene: 13. Per the germline V gene, CDR1 is MNHEY and CDR2 is SMNVEV (reference sequence). This CDR3 comprises 16 residues. Written as DNA, the CDR3 is TGTGCCAGCAGTGCTGCGGGGATCAGGGGGACCTATGGCTACACCTTC. This encodes CASSAAGIRGTYGYTF.

This clone appeared a single time. V is TRBV4-3 and J is TRBJ1-6, with D perhaps TRBD1 (6 bases). V was pared by 1 base and J by 8 bases, with 18 bases between. Germline V gene lookup returns CDR1 LGHNA and CDR2 YSLEER. The CDR3 spans 17 residues. The CDR3 DNA is TGCGCCAGCAGCCAAGGCCCCCCGGGACAAGGGGATTCACCCCTCCACTTT. Its protein product is CASSQGPPGQGDSPLHF.

The chain couples TRBV2 to TRBJ2-1; 9 bases are shared with TRBD2. Germline V CDR1 and CDR2: SNHLY, FYNNEI. The CDR3 is 15 amino acids. V lost 1 base to trimming and J lost 8 bases; unmatched junction nucleotides: 6. CDR3 in amino acids: CASSEGTSEVYEQFF. CDR3 DNA sequence: TGTGCCAGCAGTGAAGGGACTAGCGAGGTTTATGAGCAGTTCTTC.